One T cell receptor beta chain is described in this entry. This CDR3 is built from 12 residues. Trimming left V 6 bases short and J 5 bases short, with 10 bases between. Germline V gene lookup returns CDR1 MNHEY and CDR2 SVGAGI. Only in-frame clones appear in the TCRdb table, and some are missing; sequencing was by immunoSEQ multiplex PCR. Of some 280,000 clones listed, about 85% are singletons. The data belong to a study of blood T cell repertoires in COVID-19. Sequencing was carried out using peripheral blood. This sequence originates from a woman aged 45 to 65 with active or convalescent COVID-19. The chain has TRBV6-5 and TRBJ1-2, with no clear D. CDR3 loop: CASSSRSYGYTF. For the CDR3, the DNA is TGTGCCAGCAGCTCTCGGTCGTATGGCTACACCTTC.